This note documents a single TCR beta chain sequence. This clone was observed a handful of times. This receptor's antigen is unknown. Base qualities are not at hand, and no much larger clone is one base apart. The sample's treatment or condition label, in plain terms: roughly 18 received Ad26.COV2.S at low or high dose, single or two shots; roughly five received placebo; per-sample allocation not given. Repertoires of vaccine and placebo recipients were sequenced from samples collected on day 63 after the first injection. In Cohort 1b, some 25 adults aged 18-55 years were enrolled at a single site in Boston, USA, between 29 July and 7 August 2020. As a vaccine, Ad26.COV2.S was a replication-incompetent adenovirus type 26 vector that expressed a prefusion-stabilized SARS-CoV-2 spike protein derived from the original Wuhan strain. This sample was included in a study of Ad26.COV2.S vaccination and SARS-CoV-2 variants (dated by TCRdb to the early 2020s). In the study overall: Donors in the vaccine arm were drawn from COV1001, a multicentre, randomized, double-blind, placebo-controlled phase I-IIa trial testing Ad26.COV2.S in healthy adults. Throughout the experiments and outcome assessment, investigators stayed blinded to trial group allocation. Ad26.COV2.S was administered intramuscularly at a dose of 5x10^10 or 1x10^11 viral particles, either as one shot or as two shots given 56 days apart. The TCR-sequenced set comprised approximately 32 samples: around 20 Ad26.COV2.S vaccine recipients, 5 placebo recipients and 8 SARS-CoV-2 convalescent individuals. Trial participants were randomized into five groups of five, in which low-dose or high-dose Ad26.COV2.S was given once or twice, or placebo was given on both occasions. Sequencing of the TCRbeta repertoire served to evaluate the specificity and breadth of SARS-CoV-2-reactive T cell receptors following Ad26.COV2.S vaccination.

The immunoSEQ Assay was the method used to sequence TCRbeta CDR3 regions. After extraction, genomic DNA underwent amplification by bias-controlled multiplex PCR, followed by high-throughput sequencing. On the study's bioinformatics: Collapsing and filtering of sequences were performed to quantify the absolute abundance of each unique TCRbeta CDR3 region. Usable DNA was measured by amplifying reference genes present in all nucleated cells, and TCRbeta template counts were normalized to that usable DNA to estimate T cell fraction. Repertoire TCRs were annotated as SARS-CoV-2-specific when V gene, CDR3 amino acid sequence and J gene were exactly matched to a known reactive TCR set. MIRA supplied the reference SARS-CoV-2 TCR set, which was filtered for enrichment in COVID-19-positive ImmuneCODE repertoires so that public or cross-reactive TCRs were removed. Using the MIRA antigens, annotated TCRs were further analysed by specific ORF or by position within an ORF. Breadth was defined as annotated unique rearrangements over total unique productive rearrangements; depth was the summed frequency of those rearrangements. Group comparisons of TCR breadth used two-sided Wilcoxon rank-sum tests. TCRdb took over this immuneACCESS table, retaining in-frame rearrangements with V and J assigned. Such tables are incomplete; in checked studies, under half of the missing clones stem from an unresolved V gene, and the remainder is unexplained. V, J and clone size are those of that table, while D and trimming were read from the DNA. A total of a few hundred thousand clones appear in this sample, approximately 90% of them only once. The ten largest clones add up to 9% to 15% of the sample.

Reading the germline V gene gives CDR1 SGHRS and CDR2 YFSETQ. Taken from cysteine to phenylalanine, the CDR3 has 15 residues. The entry retains the CDR3 DNA only, 45 bases that are in frame from base 1. V sheds 4 bases and J sheds 4 bases, leaving 14 bases between their ends. Summary of the overall study and its limitations: Comparable non-spike TCR breadth was observed between vaccine and placebo recipients, consistent with only spike being contained in the vaccine. After vaccination, spike-specific CD8+ and CD4+ T cell responses were reported to show substantial breadth. According to the authors, total T cell responses may have been underestimated by the TCR breadth and depth analyses. Spike-specific TCR breadth was higher in Ad26.COV2.S recipients than in placebo recipients (P = 0.0014). Comparing responses between vaccine doses or regimens was not something the study was powered to do.

The sequence is built from TRBV5-1 and TRBJ2-2; the D gene cannot be resolved reliably. This sample comprised peripheral blood, obtained in a trial of Ad26.COV2.S vaccine versus placebo. The receptor was isolated from a person between 18 and 59 years old who received the Ad26.COV2.S COVID-19 vaccine or a placebo. CDR3 sequence: CASSPLGDGTGELFF. At the DNA level, the sequence is TGCGCCAGCAGCCCCCTAGGAGATGGCACCGGGGAGCTGTTTTTT.